Listed below are T cell receptor beta chains from one sample, sequenced in a study of cytomegalovirus exposure and HLA in healthy donors. The table came from immunoSEQ multiplex PCR; TCRdb's copy has only in-frame clones and leaves some out. The sample lists over 85,000 clones, 63% occurring once. Input material: PBMCs. These receptors were collected from a human donor in good health. Both conserved end residues are part of each CDR3. The order of the fields is D gene, V gene, J gene, clone size, CDR3 DNA, CDR3 protein. D genes are given only for firm matches. Size values are once, few and many counts, or a class for expanded clones, and some rows have none.

>.|TRBV19|TRBJ1-5|.
TGTGCCAGTAGTCTGGGGCTTTATAGCAATCAGCCCCAGCATTTT
CASSLGLYSNQPQHF
>TRBD2|TRBV11-2|TRBJ2-6|.
TGTGCCAGCAGCTATAACTCGGGACTAGCGGTCGCTGGGGCCAACGTCCTGACTTTC
CASSYNSGLAVAGANVLTF
>TRBD2|TRBV7-9|TRBJ2-7|once
TGTGCCAGCAGTTCGGGGCAGCGGGGCTACGAGCAGTACTTC
CASSSGQRGYEQYF
>.|TRBV13|TRBJ2-7|.
TGTGCCAGCAGCTTAGGGCCAGGCAGGGCCCCCTACGAGCAGTACTTC
CASSLGPGRAPYEQYF
>TRBD1|TRBV19|TRBJ1-5|.
TGTGCCAGTAGGGGAGGGGGACAGGCCTACAATCAGCCCCAGCATTTT
CASRGGGQAYNQPQHF
>.|TRBV18|TRBJ1-5|.
TGTGCCAGCTCACCGGTGGCTAGCAATCAGCCCCAGCATTTT
CASSPVASNQPQHF
>.|TRBV29-1|TRBJ2-7|.
TGCAGCGTGAGAGACGGGTTGAGGGAGCAGTACTTC
CSVRDGLREQYF
>TRBD1|TRBV7-9|TRBJ1-5|.
TGTGCCAGCAGCCTATCGGGACAGGGAAATCAGCCCCAGCATTTT
CASSLSGQGNQPQHF
>.|TRBV2|TRBJ1-5|.
TGTGCCAGCAGGGAGGGAGACTTTAGCAATCAGCCCCAGCATTTT
CASREGDFSNQPQHF
>TRBD1|TRBV10-3|TRBJ1-5|.
TGTGCCATCAGTGAGGAGGGACAGGGAAATCAGCCCCAGCATTTT
CAISEEGQGNQPQHF
>TRBD2|TRBV4-1|TRBJ2-1|.
TGCGCCAGCAGCCAGGGCGGGAGGGCAGACAATGAGCAGTTCTTC
CASSQGGRADNEQFF